One and the same sample provided the 30 T cell receptor beta chains below, sequenced in a study of blood T cell repertoires in COVID-19. TCRdb keeps only in-frame clones here, not all; method: immunoSEQ multiplex PCR. The profile shows fewer than 250,000 clones, 80% to 90% of them singletons. The sample was peripheral blood. Receptors were obtained from a woman in her 40s with active or convalescent COVID-19.

The gene calls are TRBV11-3 and TRBJ2-7; weak D call: TRBD1 (6 bases). This CDR3 region has 15 residues. V was trimmed by 1 base and J by 5 bases, leaving 15 bases between them. Germline V lookup: CDR1 SGHNT, CDR2 YENEEA. As DNA, the CDR3 is TGTGCCAGCAGCTTAGGGGGCGTCCAGGGGAACGAGCAGTACTTC. Protein: CASSLGGVQGNEQYF.

The CDR3 protein is CASSHAPGTGSLYEQYF. CDR3 sequence (DNA): TGTGCCAGCAGCCATGCTCCCGGGACAGGAAGCCTCTACGAGCAGTACTTC. The chain combines TRBV3-1 (or the pseudogene TRBV3-2) with TRBJ2-7; 8 bases agree with TRBD1. The CDR3 extends over 17 amino acids. Germline-derived CDR1 and CDR2 are LGHDT and YNNKEL (reference sequence). Unmatched junction bases numbered 13, after V lost 3 bases and J lost 3 bases.

The V gene is TRBV7-3, the J gene TRBJ2-7; tentatively, D is TRBD1 (5 bases). V was trimmed by 3 bases and J by 3 bases, leaving 9 bases between them. Germline CDR1 is SGHTA and CDR2 is FQGTGA. The CDR3 loop spans 13 amino acids. The CDR3 bases are TGTGCCAGCAGCTTGGCAGGGAACTACGAGCAGTACTTC. It encodes CASSLAGNYEQYF.

A single count supports this clone. This chain links TRBV3-1 (or the pseudogene TRBV3-2) with TRBJ2-7, with unresolved D. The germline CDR1 and CDR2 sequences are LGHDT and YNNKEL (reference sequence). This CDR3 spans 14 amino acids. The ends were cut back, 4 bases at V and 1 base at J, with 11 bases in the middle. CDR3 amino acids: CASSLSPSSYEQYF. CDR3 in DNA: TGTGCCAGCAGCCTCTCCCCTTCTTCCTACGAGCAGTACTTC.

The genes are TRBV6-5 and TRBJ1-6, with 7 bases that match TRBD1. Germline V gene sequence: CDR1 MNHEY, CDR2 SVGAGI. The CDR3 length is 15 residues. Trimming cost V 0 bases and J 7 bases; bases outside gene matches: 3. CDR3 loop: CASSYSGTENSPLHF. CDR3 in DNA: TGTGCCAGCAGTTACTCCGGGACAGAGAATTCACCCCTCCACTTT.

The chain carries TRBV28 and TRBJ1-5; perhaps TRBD1 as D (6 bases). CDR1 is MDHEN, CDR2 SYDVKM, per germline. V gave up 5 bases and J gave up 8 bases, with 10 bases separating them. The CDR3 runs to 12 residues. The CDR3 reads CASSAPGEPQHF. CDR3 bases: TGTGCCAGCAGTGCACCAGGGGAGCCCCAGCATTTT.

This chain links TRBV30 with TRBJ1-6, with TRBD1 matching 8 bases. Germline trimming cut 0 bases from V and 10 bases from J; bases unmatched to any gene: 8. Germline V CDR1 and CDR2: GTSNPN, SVGIG (reference sequence). CDR3 length: 15 amino acids. CDR3 sequence reads: CAWSVETGGKSPLHF. CDR3 in DNA: TGTGCCTGGAGTGTAGAAACAGGGGGAAAATCACCCCTCCACTTT. Filled out from reference TRBV30 and TRBJ1-6, the complete variable domain reads SQTIHQWPATLVQPVGSPLSLECTVEGTSNPNLYWYRQAAGRGLQLLFYSVGIGQISSEVPQNLSASRPQDRQFILSSKKLLLSDSGFYLCAWSVETGGKSPLHFGNGTRLTVT.

J is TRBJ1-1 and V is TRBV11-3; 7 nucleotides agree with TRBD1. Trimming at V came to 6 bases and at J to 6 bases, leaving 7 bases not matched to a gene. The CDR3 sequence is 13 residues long. Per the germline V gene, CDR1 is SGHNT and CDR2 is YENEEA. CDR3 region: CASRGNRGPEAFF. The DNA for the CDR3 is TGTGCCAGCAGGGGGAACAGGGGACCTGAAGCTTTCTTT.

The chain employs TRBV6-2 or TRBV6-3 and TRBJ2-1; 12 nucleotides align to TRBD2. The CDR3 contains 19 residues. The V segment lost 2 bases and the J segment 2 bases; nucleotides outside the gene matches: 10. Germline V CDR1 and CDR2: MNHEY, SVGEGT. This chain's CDR3 is CASSYRSLTSGRPYNEQFF. CDR3 bases: TGTGCCAGCAGTTACCGTTCCTTGACTAGCGGGAGACCCTACAATGAGCAGTTCTTC.

A few counts support this clone. The rearrangement joins TRBV6-5 to TRBJ1-2; D is unresolved. Germline CDR1 is MNHEY and CDR2 is SVGAGI. Trimming left V 6 bases short and J 2 bases short, with 7 bases between. The CDR3 has 12 amino acids. The CDR3 coding sequence is TGTGCCAGCAGCGGGAAAAACTATGGCTACACCTTC. Translating gives CASSGKNYGYTF.

This clone was found once. J is TRBJ1-1 and V is TRBV5-1, with D hard to call. The CDR3 is 13 residues long. Trimming shortened V by 0 bases and J by 7 bases, and 10 bases separated the two germline ends. Germline V gene sequence: CDR1 SGHRS, CDR2 YFSETQ. The CDR3 spells CASSLGQVGEAFF. As DNA, the CDR3 is TGCGCCAGCAGCTTGGGCCAGGTGGGTGAAGCTTTCTTT.

This clone occurred a few times. The chain recombines TRBV5-4 with TRBJ2-7; TRBD2 matches 7 bases. Losses at the gene ends were 4 bases for V and 6 bases for J; bases not matched to a gene: 16. Germline CDR1 reads SGHNT; CDR2 reads YYREEE (reference sequence). The CDR3 has 16 residues. CDR3 protein: CASSPSSMGGPSEQYF. The CDR3 DNA reads as TGTGCCAGCAGCCCCTCGAGTATGGGAGGGCCCTCCGAGCAGTACTTC.

The rearrangement joins TRBV4-1 to TRBJ2-1; 8 nucleotides line up with TRBD2. The CDR3 sequence is 13 residues long. Unmatched junction bases numbered 6, after V lost 6 bases and J lost 8 bases. Per germline, CDR1 MGHRA and CDR2 YSYEKL. The chain's CDR3 is CASSEGLDDEQFF. The CDR3 DNA follows: TGCGCCAGCAGTGAGGGACTAGACGATGAGCAGTTCTTC.

V usage is TRBV29-1 and J usage is TRBJ2-7; TRBD1 matches at 7 bases. The ends lost 3 bases at V and 4 bases at J; junction bases unmatched: 9. This CDR3 has 14 residues. The germline gives CDR1 SQVTM, CDR2 ANQGSEA. The CDR3 DNA follows: TGCAGCGTTGACTTTCAGGGGGTCGGGTACGAGCAGTACTTC. This gives the protein CSVDFQGVGYEQYF.

Judged by abundance, this clone is medium-sized. The gene calls are TRBV7-6 and TRBJ2-1; maybe TRBD1 (5 bases). The V end was cut by 4 bases, the J end by 0 bases, with 10 bases between. Germline V gene sequence: CDR1 SGHVS, CDR2 FNYEAQ. This CDR3 has 15 residues. This CDR3 reads CASSSDDSSYNEQFF. The DNA for the CDR3 is TGTGCCAGCAGCTCGGACGACAGCTCCTACAATGAGCAGTTCTTC.

J is TRBJ1-1 and V is TRBV5-1; 10 bases align to TRBD1. Germline V lookup: CDR1 SGHRS, CDR2 YFSETQ. The J segment lost 0 bases and the V segment lost 2 bases, leaving 4 bases of the junction unmatched. The CDR3 consists of 16 residues. The CDR3 sequence: CASSLGTGALNTEAFF. The CDR3 DNA follows: TGCGCCAGCAGCTTAGGGACAGGGGCCTTGAACACTGAAGCTTTCTTT.

The V and J genes are TRBV7-2 and TRBJ2-3; 13 nucleotides agree with TRBD2. Per the germline V gene, CDR1 is SGHTA and CDR2 is FQGNSA. The ends lost 5 bases at V and 1 base at J; junction bases unmatched: 3. This CDR3 region has 16 residues. The CDR3 spells CASSATSGGGTDTQYF. For the CDR3, the DNA is TGTGCCAGCAGCGCAACTAGCGGGGGGGGCACAGATACGCAGTATTTT.

The CDR3 protein is CASSESEREQYF. In nucleotides, the CDR3 is TGTGCCAGCAGTGAAAGCGAGAGAGAGCAGTACTTC. The genes are TRBV25-1 and TRBJ2-7; D gene uncertain. Germline CDR1 and CDR2: MGHDK and SYGVNS. The V gene lost 2 bases and the J gene lost 7 bases, with 9 bases spanning the gap. This CDR3 is 12 amino acids long.

This clone was seen only once. The chain uses TRBV7-9 and TRBJ1-1; perhaps TRBD1 as D (5 bases). CDR3 length equals 14 residues. V was pared by 6 bases and J by 5 bases, with 16 bases between. Per germline, CDR1 SEHNR and CDR2 FQNEAQ (reference sequence). The CDR3 reads CASSLKGGGTEAFF. As DNA, the CDR3 is TGTGCCAGCAGTTTGAAGGGTGGGGGGACTGAAGCTTTCTTT.

The chain combines TRBV28 with TRBJ1-2, with D unclear. This CDR3 has 14 amino acids. The V gene's germline CDR1 is MDHEN and CDR2 SYDVKM. With 1 base removed from V and 7 bases from J, the gap between germline ends came to 13 bases. CDR3: CASSLFIGIGGYTF. The CDR3 DNA follows: TGTGCCAGCAGTTTATTTATCGGGATCGGTGGCTACACCTTC.

This sequence joins TRBV20-1 and TRBJ2-5, with a tentative D call TRBD2 (5 bases). This CDR3 is built from 11 residues. V was cut by 3 bases and J by 5 bases, with 7 bases left in between. The V gene's germline CDR1 is DFQATT and CDR2 SNEGSKA (reference sequence). Here the CDR3 DNA reads TGCAGTGCTAGGGACTCCGAGACCCAGTACTTC. Its translation: CSARDSETQYF.

The chain is built from TRBV19 and TRBJ1-1, with D hard to call. This CDR3 region has 13 residues. Trimming took off 4 bases at V and 4 bases at J, with 10 bases between the two ends. Germline values: CDR1 LNHDA, CDR2 SQIVND (reference sequence). The CDR3, as DNA: TGTGCCAGTAGTAGCGGGTGGCCCACTGAAGCTTTCTTT. Its translation is CASSSGWPTEAFF.

This sequence joins TRBV6-5 and TRBJ2-7; 8 bases line up with TRBD1. The CDR3 consists of 15 residues. Trimming cost V 3 bases and J 3 bases; bases outside gene matches: 7. Germline loops: CDR1 MNHEY, CDR2 SVGAGI. CDR3 sequence reads: CASSYGTGAFYEQYF. The CDR3 DNA follows: TGTGCCAGCAGTTATGGGACAGGTGCTTTCTACGAGCAGTACTTC.

This chain joins TRBV2 and TRBJ1-4; TRBD1 matches 7 bases. CDR1 and CDR2 (germline): SNHLY, FYNNEI. J lost 7 bases, V lost 2 bases, and 4 bases had no gene match. There are 14 residues in the CDR3. CDR3 sequence: CASSETQGGEKLFF. DNA of the CDR3: TGTGCCAGCAGTGAAACCCAGGGGGGTGAAAAACTGTTTTTT.

The chain combines TRBV30 with TRBJ2-7; 7 positions agree with TRBD1. Germline CDR1 and CDR2: GTSNPN and SVGIG (reference sequence). The CDR3 is 14 residues long. After removal of 2 bases from V and 0 bases from J, the junction contained 4 bases not matched to a gene. CDR3 loop: CAWSFDRASYEQYF. CDR3 nucleotide sequence: TGTGCCTGGAGTTTCGACAGGGCCTCCTACGAGCAGTACTTC.

This sequence joins TRBV29-1 and TRBJ1-2; tentative D call: TRBD1 (6 bases). V was cut by 7 bases and J by 7 bases, with 19 bases left in between. The CDR3 totals 13 residues. From germline, CDR1 is SQVTM and CDR2 ANQGSEA. The CDR3 here is CSAKGEGDRGYTF. In DNA, the CDR3 is TGCAGCGCAAAGGGGGAGGGGGATCGTGGCTACACCTTC.

V gene TRBV24-1 combines with J gene TRBJ2-3; 7 nucleotides align to TRBD2. Germline values: CDR1 KGHDR, CDR2 SFDVKD. This CDR3 contains 13 residues. V lost 9 bases and J lost 2; bases outside the gene matches: 4. The CDR3 is CATGGGATDTQYF. DNA for the CDR3: TGTGCCACCGGGGGGGGAGCCACAGATACGCAGTATTTT.

This clone is a singleton in its sample. CDR3 loop: CASTQLAGVYNEQFF. CDR3 bases: TGTGCCAGTACTCAACTAGCGGGAGTTTACAATGAGCAGTTCTTC. The chain combines TRBV19 with TRBJ2-1; TRBD2 agrees at 11 bases. CDR1 LNHDA and CDR2 SQIVND come from the germline V gene (reference sequence). This CDR3 is 15 amino acids long. Germline trimming cut 7 bases from V and 4 bases from J; bases unmatched to any gene: 6.

The chain is built from TRBV30 and TRBJ2-3, with a tentative D call TRBD2 (6 bases). The V gene's germline CDR1 is GTSNPN and CDR2 SVGIG (reference sequence). The CDR3 spans 15 residues. V was trimmed by 0 bases and J by 0 bases, leaving 10 bases between them. The CDR3 DNA reads as TGTGCCTGGAGTGTAACCAGCGGGAGCACAGATACGCAGTATTTT. Its translation: CAWSVTSGSTDTQYF.

The rearrangement joins TRBV7-9 to TRBJ1-1; 7 bases map to TRBD1. Germline values: CDR1 SEHNR, CDR2 FQNEAQ (reference sequence). Trimming removed 5 bases from V and 1 base from J; junction bases left unmatched: 7. The CDR3 sequence is 15 residues long. CDR3 in amino acids: CASSPTGDWNTEAFF. DNA of the CDR3: TGTGCCAGCAGCCCCACAGGGGATTGGAACACTGAAGCTTTCTTT.